This T cell receptor beta chain was recovered during a study of cytomegalovirus exposure and HLA in healthy donors. Study context: The platform used for the 120 validation repertoires matched that of the 600 to 800 first-cohort repertoires, a later analysis reported.

Broader study findings: One later analysis, an examination of the 100 to 150 validation repertoires, found that first-cohort TCR clusters tended to co-occur in them. The study flagged about 150 TCR beta chains as cytomegalovirus-associated. The classifier was said to identify cytomegalovirus status with high specificity and sensitivity.

The assay was immunoSEQ multiplex PCR, and TCRdb's table has in-frame clones only and misses some. The data hold tens of thousands of clones, with about 95% observed a single time. About this clone itself: Its cognate antigen is unknown.

Germline V gene sequence: CDR1 ENHRY, CDR2 SYGVKD. V lost 4 bases, J lost 4 bases, and 9 bases stayed unmatched. The CDR3 is 15 residues long. The sample taken for sequencing was PBMCs. The sequence derives from a young woman in good health and CMV-seropositive. The chain joins TRBV10-3 to TRBJ1-2; 7 positions match TRBD1. The CDR3 DNA is TGTGCCATCAGTGGGGGGGTTAGGGACAGCTATGGCTACACCTTC. This gives the protein CAISGGVRDSYGYTF.